The rows below give T cell receptor beta chains drawn from one sample of a study of vaccination effects on CD4 cells after COVID-19. Their antigen targets remain unknown. Measured with immunoSEQ multiplex PCR; TCRdb has only the in-frame clones, and not every one. The sample carries about 76,000 clones, over 60% recorded once. The source material was CD4+ T cells from PBMCs cultured without peptide, sampled before COVID-19 vaccination. These receptors all stem from a human donor who received a COVID-19 vaccine. Each CDR3 is given without its conserved first and last residue.

>TRBV19|TRBJ1-5
ASSPEWVRQPQH
>TRBV14|TRBJ1-1
ASSWGQVTEAF
>TRBV19|TRBJ1-3
ASRTRTGNTIY
>TRBV9|TRBJ2-5
ASSGLLTGGLETQY
>TRBV4-1|TRBJ1-4
ASSQGDRDNEKLF
>TRBV18|TRBJ2-5
ASSRRDHQETQY
>TRBV3-1/TRBV3-2|TRBJ2-1
ASSHGDRGNEQF
>TRBV11-2|TRBJ1-6
ASTGDRNSPLH
>TRBV3-1/TRBV3-2|TRBJ1-1
ASSPITGGTEAF
>TRBV5-3|TRBJ2-3
ARSLVGGPPEDTQY
>TRBV5-1|TRBJ2-2
ASSFAGVGTGELF
>TRBV18|TRBJ2-1
ASSPFSDNEQF
>TRBV9|TRBJ2-5
ASSVAGTEETQY
>TRBV18|TRBJ1-5
ASTRTGGNQPQH
>TRBV7-2|TRBJ2-6
ASSLAFGRPLRSGANVLT
>TRBV7-3|TRBJ2-2
ASSATNTGELF
>TRBV7-2|TRBJ2-2
ASSNGGPLGGELF
>TRBV24-1|TRBJ2-1
ATSDFPSRSEQF
>TRBV9|TRBJ2-4
ASSTIDRGPGNIQY
>TRBV28|TRBJ1-1
ASSFSDRAEAF
>TRBV5-1|TRBJ2-3
ASSSSGYPDTQY
>TRBV5-1|TRBJ2-5
ASSLPQGGETQY
>TRBV6-5|TRBJ2-2
ASKKDTGELF
>TRBV4-1|TRBJ2-1
ASSQDRISRYSEQF
>TRBV28|TRBJ1-2
ASRDQRDTPNYGYT
>TRBV2|TRBJ1-1
ASSEPFSTEAF
>TRBV7-6|TRBJ2-3
ASSLMAGNTDTQY
>TRBV4-1|TRBJ1-3
ASSQDKGNTGNTIY
>TRBV19|TRBJ2-2
ASRNVGQTKNTGELF
>TRBV4-1|TRBJ2-5
ASSRRTGEETQY
>TRBV9|TRBJ2-1
ASSVGDRAYNEQF
>TRBV2|TRBJ2-5
ASRDRGETQY
>TRBV12-3/TRBV12-4|TRBJ1-6
ASSFGGAPLH
>TRBV6-5|TRBJ2-3
ASRDSLGTDTQY
>TRBV18|TRBJ1-4
ASSPGREENEKLF
>TRBV7-8|TRBJ2-3
ASSLADSGGPSTDTQY
>TRBV13|TRBJ2-3
ASSSTLGTDTQY
>TRBV3-1/TRBV3-2|TRBJ1-6
ASSQVPALANSPLH
>TRBV6-6|TRBJ2-3
ASSYSDSRDTQY
>TRBV5-4|TRBJ1-4
ASSFGVGTGLEKLF
>TRBV18|TRBJ1-4
AASDSSNEKLF
>TRBV19|TRBJ1-5
ASSIRTGGGQPQH
>TRBV7-9|TRBJ1-6
ASSLQGTGDNSPLH
>TRBV29-1|TRBJ1-2
SVEDRGSNYGYT
>TRBV2|TRBJ1-5
ASTSGTEGQPQH
>TRBV12-3/TRBV12-4|TRBJ1-2
ASSSVYGYT
>TRBV2|TRBJ2-5
ASSELTQETQY
>TRBV5-6|TRBJ1-4
ASSLAASGNNEKLF
>TRBV4-1|TRBJ2-1
ASSQALTSGGANEQF
>TRBV7-3|TRBJ2-3
ASSLSSTDTQY
>TRBV3-1/TRBV3-2|TRBJ2-2
ASRIAGGNTGELF
>TRBV29-1|TRBJ2-2
SVQRQGNTGELF
>TRBV3-1/TRBV3-2|TRBJ2-1
ASSRWQGRVNEQF
>TRBV7-9|TRBJ2-3
ASSRQGTGVTDTQY
>TRBV18|TRBJ1-2
ASSPMGQGATYGYT
>TRBV4-2|TRBJ1-2
ASSQEVGAGGDYGYT